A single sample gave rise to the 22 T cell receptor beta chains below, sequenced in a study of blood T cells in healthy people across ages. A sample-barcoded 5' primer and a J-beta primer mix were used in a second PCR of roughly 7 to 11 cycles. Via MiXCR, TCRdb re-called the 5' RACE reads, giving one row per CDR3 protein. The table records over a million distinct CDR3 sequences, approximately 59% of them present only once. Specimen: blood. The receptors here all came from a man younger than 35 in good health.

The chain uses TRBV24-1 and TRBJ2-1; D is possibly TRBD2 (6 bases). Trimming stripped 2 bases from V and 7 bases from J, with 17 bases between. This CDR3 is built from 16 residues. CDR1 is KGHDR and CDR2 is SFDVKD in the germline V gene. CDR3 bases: TGTGCCACCAGTGATTCACGCGGGATCTATCGGAATGAGCAGTTCTTC. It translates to CATSDSRGIYRNEQFF.

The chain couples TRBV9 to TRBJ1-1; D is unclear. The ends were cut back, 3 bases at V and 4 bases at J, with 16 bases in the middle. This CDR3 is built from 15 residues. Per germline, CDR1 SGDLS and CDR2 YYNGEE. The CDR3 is CASSDTGVLGTEAFF. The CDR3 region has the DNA TGTGCCAGCAGCGACACTGGGGTGTTGGGCACTGAAGCTTTCTTT.

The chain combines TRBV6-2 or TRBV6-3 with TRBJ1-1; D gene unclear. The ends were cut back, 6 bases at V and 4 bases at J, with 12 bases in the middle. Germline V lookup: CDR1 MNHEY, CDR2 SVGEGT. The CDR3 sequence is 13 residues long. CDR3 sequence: CASSPSDVTEAFF. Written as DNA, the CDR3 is TGTGCCAGCAGCCCCTCGGACGTCACTGAAGCTTTCTTT.

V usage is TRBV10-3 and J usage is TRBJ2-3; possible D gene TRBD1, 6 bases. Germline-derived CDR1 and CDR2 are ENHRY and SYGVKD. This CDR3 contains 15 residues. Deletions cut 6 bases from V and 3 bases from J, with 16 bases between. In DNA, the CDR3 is TGTGCCATCAGCCCCCGAGGGGGAGTAACAGATACGCAGTATTTT. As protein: CAISPRGGVTDTQYF.

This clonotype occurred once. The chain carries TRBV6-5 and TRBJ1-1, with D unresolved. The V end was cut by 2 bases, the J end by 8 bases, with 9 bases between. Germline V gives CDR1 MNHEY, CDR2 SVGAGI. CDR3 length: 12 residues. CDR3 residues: CASSYGKREAFF. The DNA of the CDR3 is TGTGCCAGCAGTTACGGGAAGCGGGAAGCTTTCTTT.

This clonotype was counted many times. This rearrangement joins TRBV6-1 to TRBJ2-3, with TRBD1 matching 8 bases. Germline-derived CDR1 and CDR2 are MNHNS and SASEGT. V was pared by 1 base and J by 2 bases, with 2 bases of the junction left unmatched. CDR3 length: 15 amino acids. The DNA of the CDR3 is TGTGCCAGCAGTGAAGGACAGGGGCACACAGATACGCAGTATTTT. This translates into CASSEGQGHTDTQYF.

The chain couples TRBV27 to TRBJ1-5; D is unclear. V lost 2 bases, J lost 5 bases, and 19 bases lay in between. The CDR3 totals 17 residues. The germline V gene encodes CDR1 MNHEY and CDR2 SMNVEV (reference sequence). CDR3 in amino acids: CASSLRPPWYTDQPQHF. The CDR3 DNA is TGTGCCAGCAGTTTACGCCCGCCATGGTACACCGATCAGCCCCAGCATTTT.

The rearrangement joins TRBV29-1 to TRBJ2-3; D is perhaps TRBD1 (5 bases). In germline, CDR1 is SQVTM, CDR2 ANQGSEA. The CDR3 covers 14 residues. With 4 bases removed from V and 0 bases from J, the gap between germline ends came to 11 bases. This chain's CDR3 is CSVGPGPSTDTQYF. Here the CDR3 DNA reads TGCAGCGTTGGGCCAGGGCCCAGCACAGATACGCAGTATTTT.

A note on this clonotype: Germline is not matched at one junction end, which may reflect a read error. This chain's CDR3 is CSVGGETGRSGTNVLTF. The DNA of the CDR3 is TGCAGCGTTGGTGGGGAGACAGGGCGGTCTGGGACCAACGTCCTGACTTTC. The chain is built from TRBV29-1 and TRBJ2-6; 7 bases match TRBD1. Germline V lookup: CDR1 SQVTM, CDR2 ANQGSEA. CDR3 length: 17 amino acids. Based on the CDR3 plus reference TRBV29-1 and TRBJ2-6, the full variable domain is SAVISQKPSRDICQRGTSLTIQCQVDSQVTMMFWYRQQPGQSLTLIATANQGSEATYESGFVIDKFPISRPNLTFSTLTVSNMSPEDSSIYLCSVGGETGRSGTNVLTFGAGSRLTVL.

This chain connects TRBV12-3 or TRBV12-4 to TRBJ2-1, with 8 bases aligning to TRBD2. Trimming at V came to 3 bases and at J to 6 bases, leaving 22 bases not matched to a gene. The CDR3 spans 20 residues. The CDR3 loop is CASSFIGVTEFGLAGNEQFF. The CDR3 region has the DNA TGTGCCAGCAGTTTTATTGGGGTGACAGAATTTGGACTAGCTGGCAATGAGCAGTTCTTC.

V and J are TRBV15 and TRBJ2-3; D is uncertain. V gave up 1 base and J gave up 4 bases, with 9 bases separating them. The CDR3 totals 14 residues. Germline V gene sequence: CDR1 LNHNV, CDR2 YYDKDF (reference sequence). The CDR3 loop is CATSRGVASDTQYF. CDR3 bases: TGTGCCACCAGCAGAGGGGTGGCGTCAGATACGCAGTATTTT.

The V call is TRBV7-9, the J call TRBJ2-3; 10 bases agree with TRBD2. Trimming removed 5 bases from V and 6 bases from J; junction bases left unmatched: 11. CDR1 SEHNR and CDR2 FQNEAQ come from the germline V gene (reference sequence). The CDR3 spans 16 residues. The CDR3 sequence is CASSPNWASGGDTQYF. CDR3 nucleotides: TGTGCCAGCAGCCCGAATTGGGCTAGCGGGGGTGATACGCAGTATTTT.

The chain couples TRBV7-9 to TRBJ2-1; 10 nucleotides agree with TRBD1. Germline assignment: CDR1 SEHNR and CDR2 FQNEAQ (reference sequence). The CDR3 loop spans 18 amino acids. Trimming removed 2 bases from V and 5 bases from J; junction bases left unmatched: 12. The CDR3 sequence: CASSLKGQGPERDNEQFF. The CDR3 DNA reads TGTGCCAGCAGCTTAAAGGGACAGGGGCCCGAACGGGACAATGAGCAGTTCTTC.

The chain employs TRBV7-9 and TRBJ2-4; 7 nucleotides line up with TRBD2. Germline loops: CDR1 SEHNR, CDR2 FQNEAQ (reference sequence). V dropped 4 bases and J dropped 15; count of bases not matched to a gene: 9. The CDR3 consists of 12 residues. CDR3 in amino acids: CASSSDQREGYF. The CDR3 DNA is TGTGCCAGCAGCTCCGATCAGCGGGAAGGGTACTTC.

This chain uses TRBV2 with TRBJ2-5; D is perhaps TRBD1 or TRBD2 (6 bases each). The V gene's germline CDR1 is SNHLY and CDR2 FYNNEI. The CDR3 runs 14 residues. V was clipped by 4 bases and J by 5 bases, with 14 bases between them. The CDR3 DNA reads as TGTGCCAGCAGTGGTTGGGGGGCAGGGGAGACCCAGTACTTC. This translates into CASSGWGAGETQYF.

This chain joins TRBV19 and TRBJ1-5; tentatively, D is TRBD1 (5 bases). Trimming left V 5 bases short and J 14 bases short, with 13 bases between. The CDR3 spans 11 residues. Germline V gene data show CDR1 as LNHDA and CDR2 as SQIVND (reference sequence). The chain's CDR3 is CASSAGGPKHF. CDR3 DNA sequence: TGTGCCAGTAGTGCCGGGGGACCTAAGCATTTT.

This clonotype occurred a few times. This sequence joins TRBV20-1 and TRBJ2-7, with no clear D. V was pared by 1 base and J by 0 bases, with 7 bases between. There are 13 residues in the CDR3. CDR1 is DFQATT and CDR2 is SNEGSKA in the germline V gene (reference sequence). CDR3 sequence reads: CSARGENSYEQYF. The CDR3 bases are TGCAGTGCTAGAGGGGAAAACTCCTACGAGCAGTACTTC.

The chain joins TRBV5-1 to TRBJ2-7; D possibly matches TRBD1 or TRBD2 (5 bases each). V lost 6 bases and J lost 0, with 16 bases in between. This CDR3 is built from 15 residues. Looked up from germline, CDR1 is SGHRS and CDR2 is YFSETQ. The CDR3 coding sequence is TGCGCCAGCACCTATGGGGGTGGCGCCTCCTACGAGCAGTACTTC. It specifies CASTYGGGASYEQYF.

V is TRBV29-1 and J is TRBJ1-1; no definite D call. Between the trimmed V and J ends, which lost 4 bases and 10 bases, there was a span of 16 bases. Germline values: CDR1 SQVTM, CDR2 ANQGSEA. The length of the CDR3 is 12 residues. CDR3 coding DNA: TGCAGCGTTGGTAGTCAGTCCTATGGAGCTTTCTTT. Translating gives CSVGSQSYGAFF.

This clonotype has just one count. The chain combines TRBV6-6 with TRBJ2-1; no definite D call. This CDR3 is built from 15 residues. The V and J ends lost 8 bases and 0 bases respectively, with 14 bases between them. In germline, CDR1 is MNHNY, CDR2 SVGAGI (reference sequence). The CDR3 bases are TGTGCCAGCCAAGACTTTAGGAGCTCCTACAATGAGCAGTTCTTC. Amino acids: CASQDFRSSYNEQFF.

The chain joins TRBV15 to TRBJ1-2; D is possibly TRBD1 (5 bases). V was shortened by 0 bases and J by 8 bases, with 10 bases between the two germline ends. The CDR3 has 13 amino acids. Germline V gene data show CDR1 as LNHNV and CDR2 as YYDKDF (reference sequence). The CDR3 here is CATSRDTGPGYTF. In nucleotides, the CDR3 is TGTGCCACCAGCAGAGATACAGGCCCAGGCTACACCTTC.

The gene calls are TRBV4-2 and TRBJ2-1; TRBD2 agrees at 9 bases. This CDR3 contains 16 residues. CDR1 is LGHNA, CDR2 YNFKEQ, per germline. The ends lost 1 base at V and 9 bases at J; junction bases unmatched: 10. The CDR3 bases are TGTGCCAGCAGCCAAGTTGCGCGGGGGGGCCGGGGTGAGCAGTTCTTC. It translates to CASSQVARGGRGEQFF.